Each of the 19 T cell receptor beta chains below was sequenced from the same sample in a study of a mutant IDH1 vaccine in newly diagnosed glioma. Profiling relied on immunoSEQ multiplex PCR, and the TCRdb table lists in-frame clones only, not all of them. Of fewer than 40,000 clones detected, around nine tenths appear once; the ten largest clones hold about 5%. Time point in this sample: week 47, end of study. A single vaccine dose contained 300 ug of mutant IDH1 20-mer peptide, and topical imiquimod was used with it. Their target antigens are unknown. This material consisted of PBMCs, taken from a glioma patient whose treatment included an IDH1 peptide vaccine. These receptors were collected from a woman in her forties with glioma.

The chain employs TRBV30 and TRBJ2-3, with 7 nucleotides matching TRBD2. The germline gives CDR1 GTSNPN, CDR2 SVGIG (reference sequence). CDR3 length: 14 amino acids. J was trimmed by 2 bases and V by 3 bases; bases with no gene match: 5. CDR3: CAWRTSVFTDTQYF. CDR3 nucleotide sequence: TGTGCCTGGAGAACTAGCGTTTTCACAGATACGCAGTATTTT.

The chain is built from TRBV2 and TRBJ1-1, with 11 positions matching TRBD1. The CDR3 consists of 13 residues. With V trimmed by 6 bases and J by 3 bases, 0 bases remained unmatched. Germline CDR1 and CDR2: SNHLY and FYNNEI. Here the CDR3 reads CASRDRGHTEAFF. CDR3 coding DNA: TGTGCCAGCAGGGACAGGGGGCACACTGAAGCTTTCTTT.

CDR3 sequence: CASREGRENYGYTF. The CDR3 DNA reads as TGTGCCAGCCGGGAGGGGAGGGAGAACTATGGCTACACCTTC. The genes are TRBV2 and TRBJ1-2, with D perhaps matching TRBD1 (5 bases). The V gene lost 8 bases and the J gene lost 2 bases, with 15 bases spanning the gap. Germline lookup yields CDR1 SNHLY and CDR2 FYNNEI. The CDR3 extends over 14 amino acids.

Here the CDR3 reads CASSLERDGARWYGYTF. Here the CDR3 DNA reads TGTGCCAGCAGCTTGGAACGTGACGGGGCCCGGTGGTATGGCTACACCTTC. The rearrangement uses TRBV5-6 and TRBJ1-2; D perhaps matches TRBD1 (5 bases). This CDR3 spans 17 amino acids. Germline lookup yields CDR1 SGHDT and CDR2 YYEEEE. The V end lost 0 bases, the J end lost 5 bases, and 20 bases lay between the germline ends.

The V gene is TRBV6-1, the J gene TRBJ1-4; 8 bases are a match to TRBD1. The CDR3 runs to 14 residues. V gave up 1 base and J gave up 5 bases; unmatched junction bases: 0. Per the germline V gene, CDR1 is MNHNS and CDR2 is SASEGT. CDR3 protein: CASSEDRGNEKLFF. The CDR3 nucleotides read TGTGCCAGCAGTGAAGACAGGGGGAATGAAAAACTGTTTTTT.

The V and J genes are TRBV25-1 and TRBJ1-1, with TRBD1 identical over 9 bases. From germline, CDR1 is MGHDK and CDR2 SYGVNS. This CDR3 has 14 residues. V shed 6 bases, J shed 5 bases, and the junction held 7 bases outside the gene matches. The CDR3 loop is CASRANRGLTEAFF. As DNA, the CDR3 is TGTGCCAGCAGAGCAAACAGGGGGCTTACTGAAGCTTTCTTT.

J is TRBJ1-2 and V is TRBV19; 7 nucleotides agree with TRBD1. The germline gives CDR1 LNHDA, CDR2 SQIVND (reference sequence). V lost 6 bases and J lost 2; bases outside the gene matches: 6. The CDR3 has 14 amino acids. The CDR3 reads CASRWTGVNYGYTF. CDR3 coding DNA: TGTGCCAGTAGGTGGACAGGCGTAAACTATGGCTACACCTTC.

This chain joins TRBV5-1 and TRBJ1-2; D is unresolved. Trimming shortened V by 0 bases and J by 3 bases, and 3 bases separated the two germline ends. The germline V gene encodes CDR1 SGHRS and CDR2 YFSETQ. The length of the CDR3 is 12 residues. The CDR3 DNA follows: TGCGCCAGCAGCTTGGGAGACTATGGCTACACCTTC. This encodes CASSLGDYGYTF.

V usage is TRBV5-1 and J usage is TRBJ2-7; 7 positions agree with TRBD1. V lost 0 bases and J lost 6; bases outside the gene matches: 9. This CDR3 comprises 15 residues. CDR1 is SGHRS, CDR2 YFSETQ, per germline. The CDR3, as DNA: TGCGCCAGCAGCTTGGAGTCGGGCAGGGGGTTCGAGCAGTACTTC. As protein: CASSLESGRGFEQYF.

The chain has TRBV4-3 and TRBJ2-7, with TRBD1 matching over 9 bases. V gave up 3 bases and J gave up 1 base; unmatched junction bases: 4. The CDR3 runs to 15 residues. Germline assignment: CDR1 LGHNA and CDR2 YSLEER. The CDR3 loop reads CASSQGTGKSYEQYF. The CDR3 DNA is TGCGCCAGCAGCCAGGGGACAGGGAAGTCCTACGAGCAGTACTTC.

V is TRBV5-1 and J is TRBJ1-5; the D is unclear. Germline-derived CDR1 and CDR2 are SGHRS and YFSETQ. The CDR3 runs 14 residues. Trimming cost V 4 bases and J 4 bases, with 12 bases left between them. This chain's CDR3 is CASSADEGNQPQHF. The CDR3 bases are TGCGCCAGCAGCGCGGATGAAGGAAATCAGCCCCAGCATTTT.

The CDR3 protein is CASSLGQPAYEQYF. The CDR3 nucleotides are TGTGCCAGCAGCTTAGGACAGCCCGCCTACGAGCAGTACTTC. This sequence joins TRBV11-2 and TRBJ2-7; D is perhaps TRBD1 (5 bases). V was trimmed by 1 base and J by 2 bases, leaving 9 bases between them. Per the germline V gene, CDR1 is SGHAT and CDR2 is FQNNGV. The CDR3 has 14 amino acids. Combining the CDR3 with reference TRBV11-2 and TRBJ2-7 gives the whole variable domain EAGVAQSPRYKIIEKRQSVAFWCNPISGHATLYWYQQILGQGPKLLIQFQNNGVVDDSQLPKDRFSAERLKGVDSTLKIQPAKLEDSAVYLCASSLGQPAYEQYFGPGTRLTVT.

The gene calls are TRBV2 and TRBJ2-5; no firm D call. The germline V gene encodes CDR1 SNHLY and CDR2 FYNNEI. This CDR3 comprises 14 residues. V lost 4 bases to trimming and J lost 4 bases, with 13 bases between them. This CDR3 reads CASSVRDISETQYF. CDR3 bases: TGTGCCAGCAGTGTCCGAGACATCTCAGAGACCCAGTACTTC.

CDR3 nucleotide sequence: TGCGCCAGCAGCTTGGGAAGGTTGAACTATGGCTACACCTTC. This sequence encodes CASSLGRLNYGYTF. The chain carries TRBV5-1 and TRBJ1-2; unclear D gene. Germline CDR1 is SGHRS and CDR2 is YFSETQ. Trimming cost V 0 bases and J 2 bases, with 8 bases left between them. The CDR3 contains 14 residues.

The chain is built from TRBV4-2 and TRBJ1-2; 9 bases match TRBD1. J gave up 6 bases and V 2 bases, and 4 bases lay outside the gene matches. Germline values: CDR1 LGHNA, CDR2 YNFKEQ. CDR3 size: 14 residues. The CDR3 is CASSQSGQGNGYTF. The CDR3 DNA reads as TGTGCCAGCAGCCAATCGGGACAGGGTAATGGCTACACCTTC.

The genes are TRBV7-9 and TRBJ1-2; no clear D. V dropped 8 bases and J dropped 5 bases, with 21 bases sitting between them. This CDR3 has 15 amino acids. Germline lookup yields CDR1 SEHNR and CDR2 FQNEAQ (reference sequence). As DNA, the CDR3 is TGTGCCAGCTCCCGGGATCCCATCGCCCTATATGGCTACACCTTC. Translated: CASSRDPIALYGYTF.

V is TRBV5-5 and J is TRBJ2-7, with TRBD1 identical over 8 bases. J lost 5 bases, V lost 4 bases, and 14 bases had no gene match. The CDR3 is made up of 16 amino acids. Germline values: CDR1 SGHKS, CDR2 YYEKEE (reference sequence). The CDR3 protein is CASSPLFDRGQNEQYF. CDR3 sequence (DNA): TGTGCCAGCAGCCCGCTATTTGACAGGGGCCAGAACGAGCAGTACTTC. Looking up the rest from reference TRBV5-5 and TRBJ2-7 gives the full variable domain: DAGVTQSPTHLIKTRGQQVTLRCSPISGHKSVSWYQQVLGQGPQFIFQYYEKEERGRGNFPDRFSARQFPNYSSELNVNALLLGDSALYLCASSPLFDRGQNEQYFGPGTRLTVT.

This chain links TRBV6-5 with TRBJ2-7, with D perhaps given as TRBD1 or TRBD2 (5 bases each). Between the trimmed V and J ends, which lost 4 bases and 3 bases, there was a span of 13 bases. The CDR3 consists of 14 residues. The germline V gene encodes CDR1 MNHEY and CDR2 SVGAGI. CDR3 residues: CASSSNRDLYEQYF. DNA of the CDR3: TGTGCCAGCAGTTCCAACCGGGACCTCTACGAGCAGTACTTC.

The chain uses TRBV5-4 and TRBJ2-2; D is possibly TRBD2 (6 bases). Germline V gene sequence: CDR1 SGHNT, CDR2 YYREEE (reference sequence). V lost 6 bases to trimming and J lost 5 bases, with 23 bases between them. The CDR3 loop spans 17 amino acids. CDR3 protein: CASTSLGGGRRTGELFF. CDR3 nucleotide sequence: TGTGCCAGCACCTCCCTTGGAGGAGGGCGCCGTACCGGGGAGCTGTTTTTT.